Listed below are T cell receptor beta chains from one sample, sequenced in a study of blood T cell repertoires in COVID-19. Using immunoSEQ multiplex PCR, the repertoire was profiled, and TCRdb retains in-frame clones only, with some absent. The profile shows 200,000 to 250,000 clones, over 80% of them singletons. Sequenced input: PBMCs or T cells enriched from blood (not recorded which). Source of these receptors: a woman between 25 and 40 years old who had been exposed to COVID-19. Each CDR3 is given with its conserved first and last residue. The order of the fields is D gene, clone size, J gene, V gene, CDR3 DNA, CDR3 protein. The D gene is left open where the match is weak. Size values are once, few and many counts, or a class for expanded clones, and some rows have none.

>-|-|TRBJ1-6|TRBV7-2
TGTGCCAGCAGCTTACAGGGGCAGTCACCCCTCCACTTT
CASSLQGQSPLHF
>TRBD1|once|TRBJ1-2|TRBV11-2
TGTGCCAGCAGCTTAAACTGGGACAGAGGCTACACCTTC
CASSLNWDRGYTF
>TRBD2|-|TRBJ2-1|TRBV6-4
TGTGCCAGCAGTGTGCGGGAGGGCTCCTACAATGAGCAGTTCTTC
CASSVREGSYNEQFF
>-|few|TRBJ2-1|TRBV24-1
TGTGCCACCAGTTTTAACAATGAGCAGTTCTTC
CATSFNNEQFF
>-|-|TRBJ2-1|TRBV19
TGTGCCAGTAGTCTCCAAACTAGTTTCTCCTACAATGAGCAGTTCTTC
CASSLQTSFSYNEQFF
>TRBD2|-|TRBJ2-3|TRBV11-3
TGTGCCAGCAGCTTGGGGCTAGCGGGGGGCACAGATACGCAGTATTTT
CASSLGLAGGTDTQYF
>-|-|TRBJ2-7|TRBV29-1
TGCAGCGTTGCGGGGACTGGGAATGACGAGCAGTACTTC
CSVAGTGNDEQYF
>TRBD1|-|TRBJ1-2|TRBV5-6
TGTGCCAGCAGCACCCGGGACAGGGTAATTGGCTACACCTTC
CASSTRDRVIGYTF
>-|-|TRBJ1-2|TRBV2
TGTGCCAGCAGCGTCACAGGGCTTTCTAACTATGGCTACACCTTC
CASSVTGLSNYGYTF
>TRBD1|-|TRBJ1-1|TRBV19
TGTGCCAGTAGTCGGACAGGGAACACTGAAGCTTTCTTT
CASSRTGNTEAFF
>-|-|TRBJ2-7|TRBV6-5
TGTGCCAGCACGGCGGCAGGGGGGTCCTACGAGCAGTACTTC
CASTAAGGSYEQYF
>-|-|TRBJ2-3|TRBV5-1
TGCGCCAGCAGGGACAACTACCAGACAGATACGCAGTATTTT
CASRDNYQTDTQYF
>-|-|TRBJ1-2|TRBV18
TGTGCCAGCTCACCAGGATTCAGGGCTAACTATGGCTACACCTTC
CASSPGFRANYGYTF
>-|-|TRBJ1-2|TRBV7-9
TGTGCCAGCAGCGCGGCGGGGAGTTATTATGGCTACACCTTC
CASSAAGSYYGYTF
>-|-|TRBJ2-3|TRBV6-5
TGTGCCAGCAGGGAGTTGACAGATACGCAGTATTTT
CASRELTDTQYF